The rows below give T cell receptor beta chains drawn from one sample of a study of blood T cell repertoires in COVID-19. TCRdb's table, derived via immunoSEQ multiplex PCR, lists solely in-frame clones and lacks some. The sample lists about 180,000 clones; about 80% were seen once. Material for sequencing was PBMCs or T cells enriched from blood (not recorded which). The receptors stem from a man aged 55 to 70 who had been exposed to COVID-19. Both conserved end residues are part of each CDR3. Fields, in order: J gene, V gene, clone size, D gene, CDR3 DNA, CDR3 protein. The D gene is left open where the match is weak. Clone size is stated in some rows and not others, as once, few, many or a class when expanded.

j_call: TRBJ1-3; v_call: TRBV28; clone_size: -; d_call: -; cdr3_nt: TGTGCCAGCATCCCTTCCCTCCCCTCTGGAAACACCATATATTTT; cdr3_aa: CASIPSLPSGNTIYF
j_call: TRBJ2-1; v_call: TRBV20-1; clone_size: -; d_call: TRBD2; cdr3_nt: TGCAGTGCTAGTTCCAGGGTAGCGGGAGGCAATGAGCAGTTCTTC; cdr3_aa: CSASSRVAGGNEQFF
j_call: TRBJ2-1; v_call: TRBV6-2/TRBV6-3; clone_size: -; d_call: TRBD2; cdr3_nt: TGTGCCAGCAGTACGGGGACTAAGTACAATGAGCAGTTCTTC; cdr3_aa: CASSTGTKYNEQFF
j_call: TRBJ1-4; v_call: TRBV6-1; clone_size: -; d_call: -; cdr3_nt: TGTGCCAGCAGTGAATACCGGGGGGCAACTAATGAAAAACTGTTTTTT; cdr3_aa: CASSEYRGATNEKLFF
j_call: TRBJ1-4; v_call: TRBV30; clone_size: -; d_call: TRBD1; cdr3_nt: TGTGCCTGGACCTTAACAGGGGCCCGAAAACTGTTTTTT; cdr3_aa: CAWTLTGARKLFF
j_call: TRBJ1-6; v_call: TRBV5-1; clone_size: -; d_call: -; cdr3_nt: TGCGCCAGCAGCCCGCCGATCGGTTCACCCCTCCACTTT; cdr3_aa: CASSPPIGSPLHF
j_call: TRBJ2-7; v_call: TRBV24-1; clone_size: -; d_call: -; cdr3_nt: TGTGCCACCAGTGATCCGGACAGAGCCTACGAGCAGTACTTC; cdr3_aa: CATSDPDRAYEQYF
j_call: TRBJ1-2; v_call: TRBV3-1/TRBV3-2; clone_size: -; d_call: TRBD1; cdr3_nt: TGTGCCAGCAGCCAAGCCTCGGGACAGGGATTGGGTGGCTACACCTTC; cdr3_aa: CASSQASGQGLGGYTF
j_call: TRBJ1-2; v_call: TRBV2; clone_size: -; d_call: -; cdr3_nt: TGTGCCAGCAGTGACGGGGGTCTTTATGGCTACACCTTC; cdr3_aa: CASSDGGLYGYTF
j_call: TRBJ2-7; v_call: TRBV29-1; clone_size: -; d_call: TRBD1; cdr3_nt: TGCAGCGCTGATACGCAGGGGGCAGAGCAGTACTTC; cdr3_aa: CSADTQGAEQYF
j_call: TRBJ1-2; v_call: TRBV6-2/TRBV6-3; clone_size: few; d_call: -; cdr3_nt: TGTGCCAGCAGTACGGTCGGGGGAAAGAGCTATGGCTACACCTTC; cdr3_aa: CASSTVGGKSYGYTF
j_call: TRBJ2-7; v_call: TRBV19; clone_size: few; d_call: TRBD2; cdr3_nt: TGTGCCAGTAGCCCTAGCGGGAGGGCCGATCGGGAGCAGTACTTC; cdr3_aa: CASSPSGRADREQYF
j_call: TRBJ2-3; v_call: TRBV5-1; clone_size: -; d_call: -; cdr3_nt: TGCGCCAGCAGCGAGGACACAGGCACAGATACGCAGTATTTT; cdr3_aa: CASSEDTGTDTQYF
j_call: TRBJ2-1; v_call: TRBV9; clone_size: -; d_call: -; cdr3_nt: TGTGCCAGCAGCAGAGCGGCGAGCTCCTACAATGAGCAGTTCTTC; cdr3_aa: CASSRAASSYNEQFF
j_call: TRBJ2-1; v_call: TRBV9; clone_size: -; d_call: TRBD2; cdr3_nt: TGTGCCAGCAGCGGTTCTAGCGGGAGCTCCTACAATGAGCAGTTCTTC; cdr3_aa: CASSGSSGSSYNEQFF
j_call: TRBJ1-5; v_call: TRBV7-2; clone_size: -; d_call: -; cdr3_nt: TGTGCCAGCAGCTTAGATACTGTTTATAGCAATCAGCCCCAGCATTTT; cdr3_aa: CASSLDTVYSNQPQHF
j_call: TRBJ2-7; v_call: TRBV4-2; clone_size: few; d_call: -; cdr3_nt: TGTGCCAGCAGCCAAGAAACGGGGAGGGAGCAGTACTTC; cdr3_aa: CASSQETGREQYF
j_call: TRBJ2-3; v_call: TRBV5-5; clone_size: -; d_call: TRBD2; cdr3_nt: TGTGCCAGCAGCTTGGGAAATAGCGGGAGAACAGATACGCAGTATTTT; cdr3_aa: CASSLGNSGRTDTQYF
j_call: TRBJ1-2; v_call: TRBV7-9; clone_size: many; d_call: -; cdr3_nt: TGTGCCAGCAGCCCGGCGGGAGTTAACTATGGCTACACCTTC; cdr3_aa: CASSPAGVNYGYTF
j_call: TRBJ2-1; v_call: TRBV29-1; clone_size: -; d_call: -; cdr3_nt: TGCAGCGCAAGTCCCGGGACTCTAAATGAGCAGTTCTTC; cdr3_aa: CSASPGTLNEQFF
j_call: TRBJ2-7; v_call: TRBV5-6; clone_size: -; d_call: TRBD1; cdr3_nt: TGTGCCAGCAGCCCTGCTACTGGGACAGGGACCTACGAGCAGTACTTC; cdr3_aa: CASSPATGTGTYEQYF
j_call: TRBJ2-3; v_call: TRBV20-1; clone_size: once; d_call: -; cdr3_nt: TGCAGTGCTAGTCCGATACTCACAGATACGCAGTATTTT; cdr3_aa: CSASPILTDTQYF
j_call: TRBJ2-7; v_call: TRBV7-2; clone_size: -; d_call: TRBD2; cdr3_nt: TGTGCCAGCACCTCCCCCCTCGGGATTAGCGGGAGCAACGAGCAGTACTTC; cdr3_aa: CASTSPLGISGSNEQYF
j_call: TRBJ2-3; v_call: TRBV30; clone_size: -; d_call: -; cdr3_nt: TGTGCTATGAGCACGGAACTAACAGATACGCAGTATTTT; cdr3_aa: CAMSTELTDTQYF
j_call: TRBJ2-1; v_call: TRBV27; clone_size: once; d_call: TRBD1; cdr3_nt: TGTGCCAGCCCCGTCAACCGGGACAGGGTCGATGAGCAGTTCTTC; cdr3_aa: CASPVNRDRVDEQFF
j_call: TRBJ1-1; v_call: TRBV6-5; clone_size: once; d_call: -; cdr3_nt: TGTGCCAGCCAGGTGGGCCAGTGGAACACTGAAGCTTTCTTT; cdr3_aa: CASQVGQWNTEAFF
j_call: TRBJ2-1; v_call: TRBV29-1; clone_size: -; d_call: -; cdr3_nt: TGCAGCGTTGAAGGGGCAGCCCGTTCCTACAATGAGCAGTTCTTC; cdr3_aa: CSVEGAARSYNEQFF
j_call: TRBJ1-5; v_call: TRBV28; clone_size: few; d_call: TRBD1; cdr3_nt: TGTGCCAGCAGTTTACGGACCAGGGGGAATCAGCCCCAGCATTTT; cdr3_aa: CASSLRTRGNQPQHF
j_call: TRBJ1-1; v_call: TRBV6-5; clone_size: -; d_call: -; cdr3_nt: TGTGCCAGCAGTTACCGGGAGGGAAACACTGAAGCTTTCTTT; cdr3_aa: CASSYREGNTEAFF
j_call: TRBJ1-4; v_call: TRBV11-2; clone_size: -; d_call: TRBD1; cdr3_nt: TGTGCCAGCAGCATAAACAGGGGGCGTGAAAAACTGTTTTTT; cdr3_aa: CASSINRGREKLFF
j_call: TRBJ1-5; v_call: TRBV30; clone_size: -; d_call: TRBD1; cdr3_nt: TGTGCCTGGAGTCCCCAGACAGGGCACCCTAACAGCAATCAGCCCCAGCATTTT; cdr3_aa: CAWSPQTGHPNSNQPQHF
j_call: TRBJ2-7; v_call: TRBV5-4; clone_size: few; d_call: TRBD2; cdr3_nt: TGTGCCAGCAGCTTGGGACTAGCGGGAGCTAACGAGCAGTACTTC; cdr3_aa: CASSLGLAGANEQYF
j_call: TRBJ2-2; v_call: TRBV28; clone_size: -; d_call: TRBD2; cdr3_nt: TGTGCCAGCAGTTTATCCTGGCGGGGGACCGGGGAGCTGTTTTTT; cdr3_aa: CASSLSWRGTGELFF
j_call: TRBJ1-5; v_call: TRBV3-1/TRBV3-2; clone_size: -; d_call: -; cdr3_nt: TGTGCCAGCAGCCAGAGGACAGATAATCAGCCCCAGCATTTT; cdr3_aa: CASSQRTDNQPQHF
j_call: TRBJ1-2; v_call: TRBV24-1; clone_size: -; d_call: -; cdr3_nt: TGTGCCACCAGTGACCCCGGGGGTACCTATGGCTACACCTTC; cdr3_aa: CATSDPGGTYGYTF
j_call: TRBJ1-2; v_call: TRBV20-1; clone_size: -; d_call: TRBD1; cdr3_nt: TGCAGTGCTAGTAGGGACAGGGTCTATGGCTACACCTTC; cdr3_aa: CSASRDRVYGYTF
j_call: TRBJ2-7; v_call: TRBV6-6; clone_size: -; d_call: -; cdr3_nt: TGTGCCAGCAGGGGGTCCGGGGGCTACGAGCAGTACTTC; cdr3_aa: CASRGSGGYEQYF
j_call: TRBJ2-7; v_call: TRBV18; clone_size: -; d_call: -; cdr3_nt: TGTGCCAGCTCACAAGGACAGGGAGGGACCTACGAGCAGTACTTC; cdr3_aa: CASSQGQGGTYEQYF
j_call: TRBJ2-5; v_call: TRBV5-1; clone_size: -; d_call: -; cdr3_nt: TGCGCCAGCAGCTTGGACGGCAGGGTAGAGGAGACCCAGTACTTC; cdr3_aa: CASSLDGRVEETQYF